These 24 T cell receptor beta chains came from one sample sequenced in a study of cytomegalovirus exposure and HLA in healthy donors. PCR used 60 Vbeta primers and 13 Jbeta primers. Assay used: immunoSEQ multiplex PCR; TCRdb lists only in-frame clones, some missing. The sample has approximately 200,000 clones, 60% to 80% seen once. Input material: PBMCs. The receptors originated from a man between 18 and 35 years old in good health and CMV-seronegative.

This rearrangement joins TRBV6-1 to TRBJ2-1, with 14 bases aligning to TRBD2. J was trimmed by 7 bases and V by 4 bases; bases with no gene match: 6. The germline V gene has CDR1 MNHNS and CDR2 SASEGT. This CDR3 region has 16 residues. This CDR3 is CASSAPGLAGGNEQFF. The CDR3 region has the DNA TGTGCCAGCAGTGCCCCCGGACTAGCGGGAGGAAATGAGCAGTTCTTC.

For the CDR3, the DNA is TGTGCCAGCAGCCGGGGGACAGGGAGGGGAAACACCATATATTTT. It translates to CASSRGTGRGNTIYF. V gene TRBV7-8 combines with J gene TRBJ1-3; 9 bases are shared with TRBD1. The CDR3 loop spans 15 amino acids. Per germline, CDR1 SGHVS and CDR2 FQNEAQ. The V gene end was trimmed by 5 bases and the J gene end by 4 bases; junction bases not matched to a gene: 6.

The CDR3 protein is CASSLSGQGIVGGNQPQHF. The CDR3 bases are TGTGCCAGCTCACTGTCCGGACAGGGGATCGTTGGGGGCAATCAGCCCCAGCATTTT. The chain recombines TRBV18 with TRBJ1-5, with TRBD1 identical over 9 bases. The CDR3 runs 19 residues. The V gene's germline CDR1 is KGHSH and CDR2 LQKENI. V lost 4 bases to trimming and J lost 2 bases; unmatched junction nucleotides: 15.

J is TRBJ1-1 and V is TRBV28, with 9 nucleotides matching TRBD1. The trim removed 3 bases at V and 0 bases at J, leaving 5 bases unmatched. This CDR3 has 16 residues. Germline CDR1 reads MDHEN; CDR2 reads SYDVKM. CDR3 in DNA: TGTGCCAGCAGTTTGCCGGGACAGGGCATGAACACTGAAGCTTTCTTT. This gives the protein CASSLPGQGMNTEAFF.

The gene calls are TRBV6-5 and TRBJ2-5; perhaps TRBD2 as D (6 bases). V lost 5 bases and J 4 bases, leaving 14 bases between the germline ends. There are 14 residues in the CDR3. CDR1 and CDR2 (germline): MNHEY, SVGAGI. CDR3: CASSERLGAETQYF. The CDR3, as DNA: TGTGCCAGCAGTGAAAGACTAGGGGCAGAGACCCAGTACTTC.

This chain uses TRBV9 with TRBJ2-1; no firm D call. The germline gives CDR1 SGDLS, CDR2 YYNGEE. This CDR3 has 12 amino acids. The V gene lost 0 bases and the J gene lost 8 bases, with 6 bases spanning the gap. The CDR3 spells CASSVVVDEQFF. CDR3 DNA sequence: TGTGCCAGCAGCGTAGTAGTTGATGAGCAGTTCTTC.

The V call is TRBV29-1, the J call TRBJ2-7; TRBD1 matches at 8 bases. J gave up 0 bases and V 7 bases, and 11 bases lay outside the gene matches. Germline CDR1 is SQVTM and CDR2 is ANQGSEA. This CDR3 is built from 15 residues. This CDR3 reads CSAPPGQASSYEQYF. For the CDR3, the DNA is TGCAGCGCACCCCCGGGACAGGCAAGCTCCTACGAGCAGTACTTC.

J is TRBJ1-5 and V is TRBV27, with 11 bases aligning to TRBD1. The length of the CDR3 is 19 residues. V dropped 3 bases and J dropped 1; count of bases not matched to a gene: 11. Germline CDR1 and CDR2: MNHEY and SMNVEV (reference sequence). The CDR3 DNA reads TGTGCCAGCAGTTTTGGCGGGACAGGGGGTTTGAGGAGCAATCAGCCCCAGCATTTT. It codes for CASSFGGTGGLRSNQPQHF.

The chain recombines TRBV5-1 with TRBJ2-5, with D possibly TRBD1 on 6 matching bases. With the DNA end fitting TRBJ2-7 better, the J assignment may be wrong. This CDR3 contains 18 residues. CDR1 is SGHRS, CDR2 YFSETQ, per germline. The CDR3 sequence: CASSLAPRGAGATYEQYF. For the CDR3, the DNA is TGCGCCAGCAGCTTGGCCCCAAGAGGGGCAGGGGCAACCTACGAGCAGTACTTC.

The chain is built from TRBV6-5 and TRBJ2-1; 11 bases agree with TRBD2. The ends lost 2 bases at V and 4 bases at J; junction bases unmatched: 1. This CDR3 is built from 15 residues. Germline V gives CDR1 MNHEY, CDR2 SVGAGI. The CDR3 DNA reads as TGTGCCAGCAGTTACCGGACTAGCGGGTACAATGAGCAGTTCTTC. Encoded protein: CASSYRTSGYNEQFF.

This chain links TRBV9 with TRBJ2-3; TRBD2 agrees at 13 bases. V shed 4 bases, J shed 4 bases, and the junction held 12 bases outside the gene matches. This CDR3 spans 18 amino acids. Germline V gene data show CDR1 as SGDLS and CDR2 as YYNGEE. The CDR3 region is CASSLEGLAGVSADTQYF. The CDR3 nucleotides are TGTGCCAGCAGCTTAGAAGGACTAGCGGGGGTAAGCGCAGATACGCAGTATTTT.

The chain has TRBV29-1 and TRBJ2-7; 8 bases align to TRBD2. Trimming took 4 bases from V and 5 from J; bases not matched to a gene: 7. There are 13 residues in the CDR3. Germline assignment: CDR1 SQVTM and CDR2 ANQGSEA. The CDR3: CSVGSGGRDEQYF. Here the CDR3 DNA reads TGCAGCGTTGGGTCGGGGGGGAGGGACGAGCAGTACTTC.

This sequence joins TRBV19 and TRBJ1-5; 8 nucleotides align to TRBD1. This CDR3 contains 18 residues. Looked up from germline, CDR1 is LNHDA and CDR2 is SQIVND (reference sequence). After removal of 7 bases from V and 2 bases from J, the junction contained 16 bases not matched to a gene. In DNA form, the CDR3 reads TGTGCCAGTATTCCAGGGGGCGCCCGGGGGTTTGGCAATCAGCCCCAGCATTTT. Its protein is CASIPGGARGFGNQPQHF.

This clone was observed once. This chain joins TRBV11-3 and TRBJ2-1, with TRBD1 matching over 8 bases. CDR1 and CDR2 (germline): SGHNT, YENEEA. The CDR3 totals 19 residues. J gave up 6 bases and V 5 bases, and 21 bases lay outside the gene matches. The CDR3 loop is CASSPRGSALPDRVNEQFF. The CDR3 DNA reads TGTGCCAGCAGCCCTCGCGGGTCCGCCCTCCCGGACAGGGTCAATGAGCAGTTCTTC.

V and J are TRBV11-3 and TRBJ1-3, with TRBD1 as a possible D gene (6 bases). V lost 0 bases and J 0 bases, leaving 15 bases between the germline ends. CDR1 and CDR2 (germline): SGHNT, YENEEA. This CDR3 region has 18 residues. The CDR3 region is CASSLDLTRRGSGNTIYF. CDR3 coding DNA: TGTGCCAGCAGCTTAGATCTCACTCGCAGGGGCTCTGGAAACACCATATATTTT.

The CDR3 DNA is TGTGCCAGCTCACCATCCTCTGGGGGGACTGAAGCTTTCTTT. It encodes CASSPSSGGTEAFF. V and J are TRBV18 and TRBJ1-1; tentative D call: TRBD1 (5 bases). Germline loops: CDR1 KGHSH, CDR2 LQKENI. Trimming took 2 bases from V and 5 from J, leaving 12 bases between them. The CDR3 runs to 14 residues.

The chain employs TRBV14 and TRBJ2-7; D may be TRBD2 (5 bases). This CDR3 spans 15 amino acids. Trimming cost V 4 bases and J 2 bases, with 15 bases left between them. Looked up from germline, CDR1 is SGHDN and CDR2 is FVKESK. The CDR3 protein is CASSPTDSPAYEQYF. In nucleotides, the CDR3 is TGTGCCAGCAGCCCCACGGACTCTCCAGCCTACGAGCAGTACTTC.

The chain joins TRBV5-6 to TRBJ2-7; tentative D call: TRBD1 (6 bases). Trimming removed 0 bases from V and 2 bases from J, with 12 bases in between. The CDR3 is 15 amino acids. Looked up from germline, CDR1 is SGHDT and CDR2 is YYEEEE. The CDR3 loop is CASSLGGGRAYEQYF. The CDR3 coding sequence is TGTGCCAGCAGCTTGGGAGGGGGAAGGGCCTACGAGCAGTACTTC.

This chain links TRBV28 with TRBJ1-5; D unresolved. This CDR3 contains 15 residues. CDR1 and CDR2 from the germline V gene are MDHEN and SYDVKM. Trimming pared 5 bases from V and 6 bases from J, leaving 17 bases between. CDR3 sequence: CASSLPFGGFQPQHF. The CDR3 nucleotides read TGTGCCAGCAGTCTCCCATTTGGAGGCTTTCAGCCCCAGCATTTT.

The CDR3 sequence is CASSYSSGGDPDTQYF. The CDR3 region has the DNA TGTGCCAGCAGTTACTCTAGCGGGGGAGATCCAGATACGCAGTATTTT. The chain employs TRBV6-6 and TRBJ2-3, with 9 bases that match TRBD2. V trimming: 0 bases; J trimming: 4 bases; junction bases outside the gene matches: 5. The CDR3 runs to 16 residues. From germline, CDR1 is MNHNY and CDR2 SVGAGI (reference sequence).

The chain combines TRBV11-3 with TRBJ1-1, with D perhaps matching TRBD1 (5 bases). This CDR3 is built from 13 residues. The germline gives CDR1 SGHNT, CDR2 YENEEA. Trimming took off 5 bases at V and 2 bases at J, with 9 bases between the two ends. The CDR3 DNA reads TGTGCCAGCAGCCCCAGGGCTAACACTGAAGCTTTCTTT. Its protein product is CASSPRANTEAFF. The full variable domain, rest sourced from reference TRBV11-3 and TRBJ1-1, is EAGVVQSPRYKIIEKKQPVAFWCNPISGHNTLYWYLQNLGQGPELLIRYENEEAVDDSQLPKDRFSAERLKGVDSTLKIQPAELGDSAVYLCASSPRANTEAFFGQGTRLTVV.

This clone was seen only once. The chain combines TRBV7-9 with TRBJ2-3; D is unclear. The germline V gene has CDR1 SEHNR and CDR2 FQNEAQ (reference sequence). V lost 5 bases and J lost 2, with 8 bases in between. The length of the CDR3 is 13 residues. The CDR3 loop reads CASSRLNTDTQYF. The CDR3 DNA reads TGTGCCAGCAGCCGACTCAACACAGATACGCAGTATTTT.

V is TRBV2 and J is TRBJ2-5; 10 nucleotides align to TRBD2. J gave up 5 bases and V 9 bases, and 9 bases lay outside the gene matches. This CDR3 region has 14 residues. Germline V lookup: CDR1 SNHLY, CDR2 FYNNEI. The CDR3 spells CASKAGGPGETQYF. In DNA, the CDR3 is TGTGCCAGTAAAGCGGGAGGGCCGGGGGAGACCCAGTACTTC.

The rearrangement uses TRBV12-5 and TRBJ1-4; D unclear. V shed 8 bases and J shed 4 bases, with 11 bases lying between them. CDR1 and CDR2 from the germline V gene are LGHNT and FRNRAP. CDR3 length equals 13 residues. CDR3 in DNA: TGTGCTAGTCAAGCGGGCGGTAATGAAAAACTGTTTTTT. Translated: CASQAGGNEKLFF.